Below, 20 T cell receptor beta chains from the same sample are listed, as sequenced in a study of long-term antiretroviral therapy in people with HIV. The libraries were made with immunoSEQ v3.0 at survey level. Sequencing used immunoSEQ multiplex PCR; TCRdb keeps in-frame clones, though not all of them. This sample yields over 30,000 clones, of which 70% to 90% are seen a single time; about 4% belongs to the top ten. Specimen: unsorted PBMCs, collected 1.2 years after starting antiretroviral therapy. The receptors come from a woman aged 50 to 60 with HIV.

The V call is TRBV7-3, the J call TRBJ1-6; D is ambiguous. Trimming cost V 5 bases and J 11 bases, with 16 bases left between them. The CDR3 is made up of 14 amino acids. Germline V CDR1 and CDR2: SGHTA, FQGTGA. This chain's CDR3 is CASSRSISRPPLHF. The CDR3 nucleotides read TGTGCCAGCAGCCGCTCGATATCCCGCCCACCCCTCCACTTT. Full variable domain (outside the CDR3, taken from reference TRBV7-3 and TRBJ1-6): GAGVSQTPSNKVTEKGKYVELRCDPISGHTALYWYRQSLGQGPEFLIYFQGTGAADDSGLPNDRFFAVRPEGSVSTLKIQRTERGDSAVYLCASSRSISRPPLHFGNGTRLTVT.

V is TRBV6-5 and J is TRBJ1-2; TRBD1 matches at 10 bases. J gave up 3 bases and V 6 bases, and 7 bases lay outside the gene matches. The CDR3 is 15 amino acids. The germline gives CDR1 MNHEY, CDR2 SVGAGI. The CDR3 DNA follows: TGTGCCAGCAGCCTGACAGGGGGCGCGGACTATGGCTACACCTTC. Translating it yields CASSLTGGADYGYTF.

CDR3 residues: CATSRGRSSYEQYF. As DNA, the CDR3 is TGTGCCACCAGCAGAGGGAGGAGCTCCTACGAGCAGTACTTC. The chain recombines TRBV15 with TRBJ2-7; D may be TRBD2 (5 bases). This CDR3 has 14 residues. V was trimmed by 1 base and J by 0 bases, leaving 7 bases between them. CDR1 and CDR2 (germline): LNHNV, YYDKDF (reference sequence).

This chain uses TRBV10-3 with TRBJ1-4; the D is unclear. V was trimmed by 2 bases and J by 5 bases, leaving 6 bases between them. There are 13 residues in the CDR3. The germline V gene encodes CDR1 ENHRY and CDR2 SYGVKD. The CDR3 region is CAISEGPNEKLFF. CDR3 DNA sequence: TGTGCCATCAGTGAGGGGCCAAATGAAAAACTGTTTTTT.

This clone has only a few counts. The chain joins TRBV2 to TRBJ1-1, with D uncertain. V was shortened by 3 bases and J by 3 bases, with 5 bases between the two germline ends. The CDR3 length is 12 residues. The germline V gene has CDR1 SNHLY and CDR2 FYNNEI. CDR3 sequence: CASSEPHTEAFF. CDR3 in DNA: TGTGCCAGCAGTGAGCCGCACACTGAAGCTTTCTTT. Full variable domain (rest looked up from reference TRBV2 and TRBJ1-1): EPEVTQTPSHQVTQMGQEVILRCVPISNHLYFYWYRQILGQKVEFLVSFYNNEISEKSEIFDDQFSVERPDGSNFTLKIRSTKLEDSAMYFCASSEPHTEAFFGQGTRLTVV.

CDR3 DNA: TGTGCCAGCAGATCTCAGGGGGACTATGGCTACACCTTC. It translates to CASRSQGDYGYTF. V gene TRBV5-4 combines with J gene TRBJ1-2; 7 positions match TRBD1. Germline CDR1 and CDR2: SGHNT and YYREEE (reference sequence). V lost 5 bases and J lost 3; bases outside the gene matches: 4. This CDR3 is 13 amino acids long.

The chain carries TRBV6-1 and TRBJ1-6; 7 bases are a match to TRBD1. Per the germline V gene, CDR1 is MNHNS and CDR2 is SASEGT. The V gene end was trimmed by 8 bases and the J gene end by 7 bases; junction bases not matched to a gene: 8. CDR3 length: 14 amino acids. CDR3 sequence reads: CASGAGTANSPLHF. The CDR3, as DNA: TGTGCCAGCGGCGCCGGGACAGCCAATTCACCCCTCCACTTT.

This clone was picked up a small number of times. The J gene is TRBJ1-1, the V gene TRBV7-6, with a tentative D call TRBD1 (6 bases). The V gene's germline CDR1 is SGHVS and CDR2 FNYEAQ. V lost 1 base, J lost 0 bases, and 9 bases lay in between. The CDR3 is made up of 15 amino acids. The CDR3 DNA is TGTGCCAGCAGCTTAGTTGGGACACTGAACACTGAAGCTTTCTTT. It codes for CASSLVGTLNTEAFF.

The rearrangement joins TRBV15 to TRBJ1-2; D is undetermined. V was pared by 0 bases and J by 4 bases, with 3 bases between. The V gene's germline CDR1 is LNHNV and CDR2 YYDKDF (reference sequence). There are 12 residues in the CDR3. The CDR3 nucleotides read TGTGCCACCAGCAGAGACTCCTATGGCTACACCTTC. Amino acid sequence: CATSRDSYGYTF.

This clone showed up just a few times. The chain couples TRBV7-9 to TRBJ2-7; either TRBD1 or TRBD2 may supply D (5 bases each). Germline V lookup: CDR1 SEHNR, CDR2 FQNEAQ (reference sequence). The CDR3 runs to 14 residues. The V end lost 4 bases, the J end lost 2 bases, and 12 bases lay between the germline ends. In DNA, the CDR3 is TGTGCCAGCAGCTACGGGACCGCTCCCTACGAGCAGTACTTC. This codes for CASSYGTAPYEQYF.

V gene TRBV19 combines with J gene TRBJ2-7; no clear D gene. The CDR3 extends over 13 amino acids. CDR1 LNHDA and CDR2 SQIVND come from the germline V gene (reference sequence). Trimming left V 5 bases short and J 3 bases short, with 11 bases between. The CDR3 sequence: CASSPLPRYEQYF. CDR3 in DNA: TGTGCCAGTAGTCCCCTCCCCCGCTACGAGCAGTACTTC.

Comments on this clone: One end of the junction fails to match germline, which may point to a read error. V usage is TRBV5-1 and J usage is TRBJ2-3, with 13 nucleotides matching TRBD2. CDR1 and CDR2 from the germline V gene are SGHRS and YFSETQ. This CDR3 spans 20 amino acids. CDR3 residues: CASSLALAGLAGAGADMQYF. DNA of the CDR3: TGCGCCAGCAGCTTGGCTCTGGCTGGACTAGCGGGGGCCGGGGCAGATATGCAGTATTTT.

This chain joins TRBV5-1 and TRBJ2-5, with 9 positions matching TRBD2. The CDR3 extends over 15 amino acids. V was clipped by 6 bases and J by 5 bases; unmatched bases: 11. CDR1 SGHRS and CDR2 YFSETQ come from the germline V gene. This CDR3 reads CASNPSGAGLETQYF. CDR3 coding DNA: TGCGCCAGCAACCCTAGCGGGGCCGGCCTGGAGACCCAGTACTTC.

The chain uses TRBV19 and TRBJ2-7, with 9 nucleotides matching TRBD1. In germline, CDR1 is LNHDA, CDR2 SQIVND (reference sequence). CDR3 length: 14 amino acids. V dropped 5 bases and J dropped 2; count of bases not matched to a gene: 4. CDR3 DNA sequence: TGTGCCAGTAGTTCGGGACAGGGAGCCTACGAGCAGTACTTC. This translates into CASSSGQGAYEQYF. Looking up the rest from reference TRBV19 and TRBJ2-7 gives the full variable domain: DGGITQSPKYLFRKEGQNVTLSCEQNLNHDAMYWYRQDPGQGLRLIYYSQIVNDFQKGDIAEGYSVSREKKESFPLTVTSAQKNPTAFYLCASSSGQGAYEQYFGPGTRLTVT.

The rearrangement links TRBV4-2 to TRBJ2-2; possible D gene TRBD2, 6 bases. The germline gives CDR1 LGHNA, CDR2 YNFKEQ. CDR3 length: 15 residues. V was shortened by 0 bases and J by 6 bases, with 11 bases between the two germline ends. The CDR3 coding sequence is TGTGCCAGCAGCCAAGAGGGGACGGGGGCCGGGGAGCTGTTTTTT. Amino acid sequence: CASSQEGTGAGELFF.

The gene calls are TRBV4-3 and TRBJ1-6; 12 bases are shared with TRBD1. The V segment lost 1 base and the J segment 0 bases; nucleotides outside the gene matches: 7. The CDR3 contains 20 residues. From germline, CDR1 is LGHNA and CDR2 YSLEER. CDR3 protein: CASSQATGTGGFSYNSPLHF. Written as DNA, the CDR3 is TGCGCCAGCAGCCAAGCCACCGGGACAGGGGGCTTCTCCTATAATTCACCCCTCCACTTT.

The gene calls are TRBV6-4 and TRBJ2-1, with D perhaps assigned TRBD1 or TRBD2 (5 bases each). In germline, CDR1 is MRHNA, CDR2 SNTAGT. The CDR3 runs 13 residues. Trimming took 5 bases from V and 2 from J, leaving 7 bases between them. This CDR3 reads CASSLGAYNEQFF. The CDR3 DNA follows: TGTGCCAGCAGTTTGGGGGCCTACAATGAGCAGTTCTTC.

This chain uses TRBV13 with TRBJ2-2; no definite D call. In germline, CDR1 is PRHDT, CDR2 FYEKMQ (reference sequence). V lost 2 bases and J 5 bases, leaving 15 bases between the germline ends. The CDR3 is 16 amino acids. The CDR3 DNA reads TGTGCCAGCAGCTTAAACGAATTGTCGGCTACCGGGGAGCTGTTTTTT. It translates to CASSLNELSATGELFF.

This clone came up a few times. The CDR3 DNA reads TGTGCCAGTAGTAGACAGGACTATGGCTACACCTTC. Protein sequence: CASSRQDYGYTF. The rearrangement links TRBV19 to TRBJ1-2; D is possibly TRBD1 (6 bases). Germline V lookup: CDR1 LNHDA, CDR2 SQIVND (reference sequence). Trimming cost V 4 bases and J 3 bases, with 6 bases left between them. There are 12 residues in the CDR3.

J is TRBJ2-3 and V is TRBV11-2; tentative D call: TRBD2 (6 bases). V was pared by 1 base and J by 4 bases, with 12 bases between. Germline loops: CDR1 SGHAT, CDR2 FQNNGV. CDR3 length equals 15 residues. CDR3 DNA: TGTGCCAGCAGCTTAGTAGGAGGGTCCGCAGATACGCAGTATTTT. This encodes CASSLVGGSADTQYF.